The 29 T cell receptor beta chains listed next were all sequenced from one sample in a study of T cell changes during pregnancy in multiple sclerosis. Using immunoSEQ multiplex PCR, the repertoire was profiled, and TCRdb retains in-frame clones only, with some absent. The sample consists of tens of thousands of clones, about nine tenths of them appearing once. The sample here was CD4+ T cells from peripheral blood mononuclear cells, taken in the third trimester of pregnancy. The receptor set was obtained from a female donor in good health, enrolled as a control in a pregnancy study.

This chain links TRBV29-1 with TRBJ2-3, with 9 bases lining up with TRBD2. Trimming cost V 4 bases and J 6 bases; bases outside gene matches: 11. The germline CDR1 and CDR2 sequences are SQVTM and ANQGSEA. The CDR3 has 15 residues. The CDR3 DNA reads TGCAGCGTTGGTTCGTCAGCGGGGGGCCCCGATACGCAGTATTTT. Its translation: CSVGSSAGGPDTQYF.

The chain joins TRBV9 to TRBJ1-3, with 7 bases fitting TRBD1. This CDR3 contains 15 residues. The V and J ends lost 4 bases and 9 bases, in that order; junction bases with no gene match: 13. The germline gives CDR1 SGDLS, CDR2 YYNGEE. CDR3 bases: TGTGCCAGCAGCAGTGGGACAGCTGGGTTCGGCACCATATATTTT. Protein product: CASSSGTAGFGTIYF. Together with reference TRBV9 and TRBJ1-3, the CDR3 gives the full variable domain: DSGVTQTPKHLITATGQRVTLRCSPRSGDLSVYWYQQSLDQGLQFLIQYYNGEERAKGNILERFSAQQFPDLHSELNLSSLELGDSALYFCASSSGTAGFGTIYFGEGSWLTVV.

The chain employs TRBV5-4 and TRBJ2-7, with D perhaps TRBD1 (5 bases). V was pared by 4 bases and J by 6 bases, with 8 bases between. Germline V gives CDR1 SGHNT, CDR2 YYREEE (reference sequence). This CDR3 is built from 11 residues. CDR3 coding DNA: TGTGCCAGCAGCGCAGGGCCCGAGCAGTACTTC. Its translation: CASSAGPEQYF. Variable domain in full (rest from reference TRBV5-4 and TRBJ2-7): ETGVTQSPTHLIKTRGQQVTLRCSSQSGHNTVSWYQQALGQGPQFIFQYYREEENGRGNFPPRFSGLQFPNYSSELNVNALELDDSALYLCASSAGPEQYFGPGTRLTVT.

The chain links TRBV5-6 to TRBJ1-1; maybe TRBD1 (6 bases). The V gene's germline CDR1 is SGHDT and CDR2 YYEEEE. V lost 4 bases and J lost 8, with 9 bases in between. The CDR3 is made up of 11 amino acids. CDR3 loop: CASSLDREAFF. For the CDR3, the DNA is TGTGCCAGCAGCCTTGACAGGGAAGCTTTCTTT.

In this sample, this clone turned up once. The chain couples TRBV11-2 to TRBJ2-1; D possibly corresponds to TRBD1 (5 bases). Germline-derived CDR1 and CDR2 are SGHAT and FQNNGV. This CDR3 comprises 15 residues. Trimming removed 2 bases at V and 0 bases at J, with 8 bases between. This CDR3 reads CASSLTGSSYNEQFF. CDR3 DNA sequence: TGTGCCAGCAGCTTAACAGGTAGCTCCTACAATGAGCAGTTCTTC.

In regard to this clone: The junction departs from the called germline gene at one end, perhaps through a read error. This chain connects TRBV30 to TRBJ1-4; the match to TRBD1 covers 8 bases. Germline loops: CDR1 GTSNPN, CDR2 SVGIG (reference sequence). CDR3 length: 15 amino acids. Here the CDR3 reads CAWSRTGTTNEKLFF. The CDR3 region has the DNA TGTGCCTGGTCACGGACAGGGACAACAAATGAAAAACTGTTTTTT.

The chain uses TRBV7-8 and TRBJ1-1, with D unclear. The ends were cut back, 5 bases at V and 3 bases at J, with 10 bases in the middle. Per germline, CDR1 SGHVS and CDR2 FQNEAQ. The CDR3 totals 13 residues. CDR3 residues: CASSSYRDTEAFF. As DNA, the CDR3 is TGTGCCAGCAGCAGTTACCGGGACACTGAAGCTTTCTTT.

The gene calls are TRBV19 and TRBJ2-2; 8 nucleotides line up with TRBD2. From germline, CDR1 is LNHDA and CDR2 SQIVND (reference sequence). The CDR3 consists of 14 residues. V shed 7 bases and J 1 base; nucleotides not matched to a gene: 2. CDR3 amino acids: CASNSGRNTGELFF. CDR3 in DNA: TGTGCCAGTAACAGCGGGAGGAACACCGGGGAGCTGTTTTTT.

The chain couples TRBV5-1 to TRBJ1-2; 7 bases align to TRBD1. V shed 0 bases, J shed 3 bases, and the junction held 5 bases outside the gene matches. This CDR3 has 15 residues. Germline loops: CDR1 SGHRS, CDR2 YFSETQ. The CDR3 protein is CASSLAGRGDYGYTF. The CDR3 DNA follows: TGCGCCAGCAGCTTGGCCGGCAGGGGGGACTATGGCTACACCTTC. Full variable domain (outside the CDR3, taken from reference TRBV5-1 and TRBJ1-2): KAGVTQTPRYLIKTRGQQVTLSCSPISGHRSVSWYQQTPGQGLQFLFEYFSETQRNKGNFPGRFSGRQFSNSRSEMNVSTLELGDSALYLCASSLAGRGDYGYTFGSGTRLTVV.

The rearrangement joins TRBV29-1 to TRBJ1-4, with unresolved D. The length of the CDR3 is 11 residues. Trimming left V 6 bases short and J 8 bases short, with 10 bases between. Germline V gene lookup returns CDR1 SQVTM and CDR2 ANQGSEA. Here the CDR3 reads CSVAKNEKLFF. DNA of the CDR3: TGCAGCGTCGCTAAGAACGAAAAACTGTTTTTT.

The CDR3: CAWSVQWTGELFF. The CDR3 DNA follows: TGTGCCTGGAGTGTACAATGGACCGGGGAGCTGTTTTTT. The chain has TRBV30 and TRBJ2-2; D remains ambiguous. From germline, CDR1 is GTSNPN and CDR2 SVGIG (reference sequence). Trimming stripped 0 bases from V and 5 bases from J, with 7 bases between. There are 13 residues in the CDR3. Full variable domain (rest looked up from reference TRBV30 and TRBJ2-2): SQTIHQWPATLVQPVGSPLSLECTVEGTSNPNLYWYRQAAGRGLQLLFYSVGIGQISSEVPQNLSASRPQDRQFILSSKKLLLSDSGFYLCAWSVQWTGELFFGEGSRLTVL.

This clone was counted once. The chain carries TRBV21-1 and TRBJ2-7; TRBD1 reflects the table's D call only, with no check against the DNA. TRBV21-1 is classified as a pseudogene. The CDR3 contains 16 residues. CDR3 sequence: CASSKVTNRALDEQYF. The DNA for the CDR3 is TGTGCCAGCAGCAAAGTTACGAACAGGGCCCTCGACGAGCAGTACTTC.

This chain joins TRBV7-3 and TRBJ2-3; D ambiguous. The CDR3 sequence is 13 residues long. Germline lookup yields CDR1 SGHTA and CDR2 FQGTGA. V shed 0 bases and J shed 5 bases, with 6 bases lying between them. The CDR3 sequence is CASSLTQLDTQYF. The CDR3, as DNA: TGTGCCAGCAGCTTAACCCAATTAGATACGCAGTATTTT.

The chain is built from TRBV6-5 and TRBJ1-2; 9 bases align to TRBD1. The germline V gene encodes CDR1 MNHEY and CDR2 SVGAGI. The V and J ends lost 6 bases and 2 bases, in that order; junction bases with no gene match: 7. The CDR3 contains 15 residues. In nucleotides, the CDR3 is TGTGCCAGCAGAGCCGGGACAGGGTCGAACTATGGCTACACCTTC. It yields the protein CASRAGTGSNYGYTF.

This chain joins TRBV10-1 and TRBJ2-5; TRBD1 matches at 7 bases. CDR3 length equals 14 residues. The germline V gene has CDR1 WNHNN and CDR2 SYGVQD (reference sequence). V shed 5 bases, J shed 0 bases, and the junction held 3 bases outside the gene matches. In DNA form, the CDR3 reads TGCGCCAGCAGTTTCGGGACAGACCAAGAGACCCAGTACTTC. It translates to CASSFGTDQETQYF.

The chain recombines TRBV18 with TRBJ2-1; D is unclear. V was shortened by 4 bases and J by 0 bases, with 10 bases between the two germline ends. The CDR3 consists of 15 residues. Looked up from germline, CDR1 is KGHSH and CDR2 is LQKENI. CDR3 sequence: CASSRGRSSYNEQFF. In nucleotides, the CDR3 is TGTGCCAGCTCACGAGGCCGGAGCTCCTACAATGAGCAGTTCTTC.

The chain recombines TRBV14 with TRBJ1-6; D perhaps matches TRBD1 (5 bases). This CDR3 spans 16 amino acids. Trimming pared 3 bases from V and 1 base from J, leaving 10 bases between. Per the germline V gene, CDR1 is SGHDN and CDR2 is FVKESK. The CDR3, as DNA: TGTGCCAGCAGCCAGAAGTCAGGGTCCTATAATTCACCCCTCCACTTT. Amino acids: CASSQKSGSYNSPLHF.

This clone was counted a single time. In DNA form, the CDR3 reads TGTGCCAGCAGCTGGCGGTCCCCAGGGAGGACTAGCGGTTCCTACGAGCAGTACTTC. Translating gives CASSWRSPGRTSGSYEQYF. V and J are TRBV5-6 and TRBJ2-7, with TRBD2 identical over 10 bases. Germline CDR1 and CDR2: SGHDT and YYEEEE. V was clipped by 3 bases and J by 1 base; unmatched bases: 16. The CDR3 totals 19 residues.

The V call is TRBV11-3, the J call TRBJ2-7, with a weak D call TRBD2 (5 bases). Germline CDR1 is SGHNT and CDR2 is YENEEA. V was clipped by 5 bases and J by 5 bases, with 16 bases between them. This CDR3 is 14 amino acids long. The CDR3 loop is CASSPRTGKDEQYF. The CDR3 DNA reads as TGTGCCAGCAGCCCGAGGACCGGGAAGGACGAGCAGTACTTC.

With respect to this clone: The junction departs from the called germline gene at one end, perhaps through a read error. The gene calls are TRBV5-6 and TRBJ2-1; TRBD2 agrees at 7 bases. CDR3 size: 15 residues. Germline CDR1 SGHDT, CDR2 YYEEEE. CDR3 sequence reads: CASSFVLAEDNGQFF. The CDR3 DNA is TGTGCCAGCAGCTTTGTCCTAGCGGAGGACAATGGGCAGTTCTTC. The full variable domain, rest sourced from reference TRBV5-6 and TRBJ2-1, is DAGVTQSPTHLIKTRGQQVTLRCSPKSGHDTVSWYQQALGQGPQFIFQYYEEEERQRGNFPDRFSGHQFPNYSSELNVNALLLGDSALYLCASSFVLAEDNGQFFGPGTRLTVL.

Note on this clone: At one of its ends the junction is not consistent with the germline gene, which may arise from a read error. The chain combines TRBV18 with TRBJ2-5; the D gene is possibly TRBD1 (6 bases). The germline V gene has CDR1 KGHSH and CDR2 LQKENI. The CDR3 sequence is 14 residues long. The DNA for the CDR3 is TGTGCCAGCTCTCACCTGAACAGGGAAGAGATCCAGTACTTC. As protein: CASSHLNREEIQYF.

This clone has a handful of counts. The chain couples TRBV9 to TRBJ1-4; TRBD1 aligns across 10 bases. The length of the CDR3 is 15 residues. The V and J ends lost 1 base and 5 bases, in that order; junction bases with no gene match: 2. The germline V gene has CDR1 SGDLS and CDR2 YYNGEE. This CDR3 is CASSVRGQGNEKLFF. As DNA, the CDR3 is TGTGCCAGCAGCGTAAGGGGACAGGGGAATGAAAAACTGTTTTTT.

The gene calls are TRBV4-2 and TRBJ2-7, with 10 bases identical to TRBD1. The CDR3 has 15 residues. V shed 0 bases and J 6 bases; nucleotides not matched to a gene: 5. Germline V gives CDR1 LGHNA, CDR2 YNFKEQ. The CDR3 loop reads CASSQEDRGKGEQYF. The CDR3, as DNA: TGTGCCAGCAGCCAAGAGGACAGGGGGAAAGGCGAGCAGTACTTC.

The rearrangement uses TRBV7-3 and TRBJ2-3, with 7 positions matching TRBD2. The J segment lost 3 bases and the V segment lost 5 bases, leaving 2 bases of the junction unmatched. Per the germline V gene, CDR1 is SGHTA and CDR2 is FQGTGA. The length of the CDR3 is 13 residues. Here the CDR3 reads CASSISGTDTQYF. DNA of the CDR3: TGTGCCAGCAGCATTAGCGGGACAGATACGCAGTATTTT.

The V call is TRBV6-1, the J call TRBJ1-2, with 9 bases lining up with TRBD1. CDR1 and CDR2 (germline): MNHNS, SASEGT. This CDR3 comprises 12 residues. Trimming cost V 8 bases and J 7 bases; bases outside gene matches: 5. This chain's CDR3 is CASRDRVGGYTF. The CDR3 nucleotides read TGTGCCAGCCGGGACAGGGTTGGTGGCTACACCTTC.

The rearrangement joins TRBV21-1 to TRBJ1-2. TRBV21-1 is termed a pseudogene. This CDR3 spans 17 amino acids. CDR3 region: CASSKWSAASFFYGYTF. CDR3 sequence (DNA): TGTGCCAGCAGCAAGTGGTCAGCAGCGAGCTTTTTCTATGGCTACACCTTC.

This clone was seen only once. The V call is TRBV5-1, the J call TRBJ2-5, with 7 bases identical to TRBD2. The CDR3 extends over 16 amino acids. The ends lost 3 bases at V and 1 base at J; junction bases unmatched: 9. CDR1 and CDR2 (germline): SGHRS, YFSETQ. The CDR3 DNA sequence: TGCGCCAGCAGCTGGCAGACCGGGACTACCCAAGAGACCCAGTACTTC. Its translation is CASSWQTGTTQETQYF.

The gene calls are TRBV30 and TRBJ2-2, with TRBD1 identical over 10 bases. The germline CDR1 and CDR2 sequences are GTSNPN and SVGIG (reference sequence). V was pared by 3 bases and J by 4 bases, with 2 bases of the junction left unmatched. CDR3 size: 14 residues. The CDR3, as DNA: TGTGCCTGGAGAAGGGACAGGGGCACCGGGGAGCTGTTTTTT. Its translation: CAWRRDRGTGELFF.

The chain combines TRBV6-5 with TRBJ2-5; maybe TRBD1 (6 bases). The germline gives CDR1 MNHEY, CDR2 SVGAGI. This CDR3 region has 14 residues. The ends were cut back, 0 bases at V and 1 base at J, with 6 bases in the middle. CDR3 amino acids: CASSYSGGQETQYF. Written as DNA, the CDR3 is TGTGCCAGCAGTTACTCAGGGGGCCAAGAGACCCAGTACTTC.